Presented here are 10 T cell receptor beta chains from one specimen sequenced in a study of spatial heterogeneity in lung cancer. Study findings and constraints: The study found that expanded intratumoral alpha and beta TCR counts tracked tumor mutation counts.

TCRdb fed the 5' RACE reads into MiXCR, producing one record per CDR3 protein. The table lists 5,000 or so distinct CDR3 sequences, approximately 6.5% of them singletons, with about 20% in the top ten. These receptors are not linked to any known antigen. The time point here: sample taken at primary tumor resection. The sequenced sample was lung tumor tissue, obtained at surgery. Receptor source: a male donor with early-stage non-small cell lung cancer.

There are many counts of this clonotype. The rearrangement joins TRBV20-1 to TRBJ1-6; the D is unclear. The CDR3 loop spans 13 amino acids. Germline CDR1 is DFQATT and CDR2 is SNEGSKA (reference sequence). The V end lost 3 bases, the J end lost 8 bases, and 11 bases lay between the germline ends. The CDR3 reads CSARGGQDSPLHF. CDR3 in DNA: TGCAGTGCTAGGGGCGGTCAGGATTCACCCCTCCACTTT.

In its sample, this clonotype ranks as medium-sized. The rearrangement joins TRBV6-2 or TRBV6-3 to TRBJ2-7; D may be TRBD1 (6 bases). V lost 2 bases and J lost 2, with 19 bases in between. CDR3 length: 17 residues. Germline V lookup: CDR1 MNHEY, CDR2 SVGEGT. Here the CDR3 DNA reads TGTGCCAGCAGTTACGCTCCGGGACAAGAAAATACCTACGAGCAGTACTTC. Its translation is CASSYAPGQENTYEQYF.

Ten or more counts support this clonotype. The chain joins TRBV29-1 to TRBJ2-7, with TRBD1 as a possible D gene (6 bases). Trimming removed 6 bases from V and 1 base from J, with 16 bases in between. Germline CDR1 is SQVTM and CDR2 is ANQGSEA. This CDR3 region has 14 residues. Written as DNA, the CDR3 is TGCAGCGTCCTTGGACAGAAAGGTTCCTACGAGCAGTACTTC. Its protein product is CSVLGQKGSYEQYF.

This clonotype has ten or more counts. V and J are TRBV7-3 and TRBJ2-5; 13 nucleotides line up with TRBD2. The CDR3 has 18 residues. Germline CDR1 SGHTA, CDR2 FQGTGA. The junction had 11 bases not matched to a gene; V was cut back by 5 bases and J by 2 bases. The CDR3, as DNA: TGTGCCAGCAGCCCCCCGCCCGGGACTAGCGGGATACAAGAGACCCAGTACTTC. Translation gives CASSPPPGTSGIQETQYF. Full variable domain (missing parts from reference TRBV7-3 and TRBJ2-5): GAGVSQTPSNKVTEKGKYVELRCDPISGHTALYWYRQSLGQGPEFLIYFQGTGAADDSGLPNDRFFAVRPEGSVSTLKIQRTERGDSAVYLCASSPPPGTSGIQETQYFGPGTRLLVL.

V is TRBV20-1 and J is TRBJ1-5; 7 bases align to TRBD1. The germline V gene has CDR1 DFQATT and CDR2 SNEGSKA (reference sequence). Trimming removed 5 bases from V and 2 bases from J; junction bases left unmatched: 6. The CDR3 spans 14 residues. In DNA, the CDR3 is TGCAGTGCTCGACAGGGTGCGGGCAATCAGCCCCAGCATTTT. Translated: CSARQGAGNQPQHF.

In its sample, this clonotype is large. This chain joins TRBV20-1 and TRBJ2-1; D might be TRBD1 (6 bases). The CDR3 consists of 16 residues. Germline CDR1 and CDR2: DFQATT and SNEGSKA (reference sequence). V was trimmed by 0 bases and J by 7 bases, leaving 19 bases between them. The DNA for the CDR3 is TGCAGTGCTAGAGACCCCCGGGGTTCAGGGGAGAATGAGCAGTTCTTC. Encoded protein: CSARDPRGSGENEQFF.

This clonotype is classed as large. The chain combines TRBV27 with TRBJ2-5; D unclear. The germline CDR1 and CDR2 sequences are MNHEY and SMNVEV (reference sequence). The CDR3 has 13 amino acids. The ends were cut back, 5 bases at V and 5 bases at J, with 12 bases in the middle. The CDR3 loop reads CASSAQVRETQYF. The CDR3 nucleotides are TGTGCCAGCAGTGCTCAGGTACGGGAGACCCAGTACTTC.

This clonotype was found many times. The gene calls are TRBV6-5 and TRBJ2-7; TRBD1 aligns across 8 bases. With 2 bases clipped from V and 10 bases from J, the junction kept 4 bases outside the gene matches. Germline V gene lookup returns CDR1 MNHEY and CDR2 SVGAGI. This CDR3 region has 12 residues. In DNA, the CDR3 is TGTGCCAGCAGTTACGTACAGGGGGTACAGTACTTC. It codes for CASSYVQGVQYF.

This clonotype is medium-sized by share. The chain carries TRBV5-4 and TRBJ2-7; maybe TRBD1 (6 bases). Germline values: CDR1 SGHNT, CDR2 YYREEE (reference sequence). Trimming took off 3 bases at V and 0 bases at J, with 10 bases between the two ends. This CDR3 region has 14 residues. CDR3 residues: CASSYGTPSYEQYF. As DNA, the CDR3 is TGTGCCAGCAGCTATGGGACACCCTCCTACGAGCAGTACTTC.

This clonotype is labeled medium-sized. The rearrangement uses TRBV6-6 and TRBJ2-1; no reliable D call. The germline CDR1 and CDR2 sequences are MNHNY and SVGAGI (reference sequence). The CDR3 runs to 12 residues. V was shortened by 4 bases and J by 7 bases, with 8 bases between the two germline ends. CDR3 amino acids: CASSSLDNEQFF. The CDR3 nucleotides are TGTGCCAGCAGTTCTCTAGATAATGAGCAGTTCTTC.